The sequence of this TCR beta chain was determined in a study of T cell changes during pregnancy in multiple sclerosis. V gave up 7 bases and J gave up 3 bases, with 15 bases separating them. The CDR3 extends over 14 amino acids. Germline CDR1 and CDR2: SQVTM and ANQGSEA. Sequenced by immunoSEQ multiplex PCR; TCRdb stores in-frame clones only, minus some. This sample has around 36,000 clones, with roughly nine tenths found just once. The chain carries TRBV29-1 and TRBJ2-2; weak D call: TRBD1 (5 bases). The material sequenced was CD8+ T cells from peripheral blood mononuclear cells, taken before pregnancy. This TCR derives from a female donor with multiple sclerosis, enrolled in a pregnancy study. CDR3 loop: CSASTGRYTGELFF. CDR3 coding DNA: TGCAGCGCCTCTACAGGAAGATACACCGGGGAGCTGTTTTTT.